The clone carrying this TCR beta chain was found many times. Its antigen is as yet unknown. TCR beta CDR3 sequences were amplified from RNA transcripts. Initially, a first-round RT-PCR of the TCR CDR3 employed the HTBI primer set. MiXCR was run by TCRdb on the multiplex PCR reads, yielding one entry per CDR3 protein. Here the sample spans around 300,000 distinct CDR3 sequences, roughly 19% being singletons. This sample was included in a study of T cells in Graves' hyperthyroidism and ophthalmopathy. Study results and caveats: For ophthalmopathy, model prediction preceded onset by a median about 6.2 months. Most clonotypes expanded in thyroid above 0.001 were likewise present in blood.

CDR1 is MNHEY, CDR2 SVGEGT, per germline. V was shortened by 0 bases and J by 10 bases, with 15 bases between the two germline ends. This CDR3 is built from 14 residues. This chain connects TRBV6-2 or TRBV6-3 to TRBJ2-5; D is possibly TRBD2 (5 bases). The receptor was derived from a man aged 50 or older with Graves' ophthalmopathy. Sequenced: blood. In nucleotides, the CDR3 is TGTGCCAGCAGTTACTCGCGGGTAGGGAGAGACCAGTACTTC. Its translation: CASSYSRVGRDQYF.